This TCR beta chain derives from a study of cytomegalovirus exposure and HLA in healthy donors. Germline loops: CDR1 SGHRS, CDR2 YFSETQ. The V end was cut by 0 bases, the J end by 8 bases, with 10 bases between. The CDR3 extends over 13 amino acids. The PCR used 60 Vbeta and 13 Jbeta primers. Sequencing used immunoSEQ multiplex PCR; TCRdb keeps in-frame clones, though not all of them. Across over 45,000 clones, the top ten clones capture less than 2.5% of the sample. The chain couples TRBV5-1 to TRBJ2-3, with a weak D call TRBD2 (6 bases). Sequencing was done on a sample of PBMCs. The sequence came from a woman aged 18-29 years in good health and CMV-seronegative. The CDR3 DNA reads as TGCGCCAGCAGCTTGGGGGGTAGCGGTACGCAGTATTTT. Its translation is CASSLGGSGTQYF. The full variable domain, in which reference TRBV5-1 and TRBJ2-3 provide the parts outside the CDR3, is KAGVTQTPRYLIKTRGQQVTLSCSPISGHRSVSWYQQTPGQGLQFLFEYFSETQRNKGNFPGRFSGRQFSNSRSEMNVSTLELGDSALYLCASSLGGSGTQYFGPGTRLTVL.